This T cell receptor (beta chain) was documented in a study of PD-1 blockade in classical Hodgkin lymphoma. Sequenced by immunoSEQ multiplex PCR; TCRdb stores in-frame clones only, minus some. The data show 84,000 or so clones, 92% seen once. Study-wide findings and caveats: Any patient who commenced nivolumab under 1 year after ASCT was excluded. Baseline diversity was lower in partial responders and progressors than complete responders.

In regard to this clone: Its target is not known.

Each of the patients experienced relapse following autologous stem cell transplantation, and their brentuximab vedotin exposure differed. The CDR3 contains 14 residues. CDR1 is SGHNT and CDR2 is YYREEE in the germline V gene (reference sequence). Trimming shortened V by 0 bases and J by 2 bases, and 6 bases separated the two germline ends. The chain uses TRBV5-4 and TRBJ1-5; D remains ambiguous. The material sequenced was peripheral blood mononuclear cells (PBMCs), taken before the second cycle of nivolumab. The TCR comes from a human donor with classical Hodgkin lymphoma. CDR3 residues: CASSLDRGNQPQHF. The DNA of the CDR3 is TGTGCCAGCAGCTTGGATCGGGGCAATCAGCCCCAGCATTTT.